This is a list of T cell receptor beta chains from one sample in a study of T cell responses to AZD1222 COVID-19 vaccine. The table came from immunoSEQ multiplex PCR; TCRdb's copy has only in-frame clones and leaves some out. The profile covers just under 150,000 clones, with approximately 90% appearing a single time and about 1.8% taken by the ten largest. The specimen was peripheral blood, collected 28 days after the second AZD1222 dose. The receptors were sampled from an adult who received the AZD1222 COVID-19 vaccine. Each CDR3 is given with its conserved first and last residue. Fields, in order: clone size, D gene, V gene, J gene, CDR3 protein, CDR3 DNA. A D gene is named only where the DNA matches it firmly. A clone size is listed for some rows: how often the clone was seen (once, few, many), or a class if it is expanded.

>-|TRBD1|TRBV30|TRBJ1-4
CAWSRTDRGSEKLFF
TGTGCCTGGAGTCGGACGGACAGGGGAAGTGAAAAACTGTTTTTT
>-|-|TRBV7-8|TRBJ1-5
CASSSIRVGGPQHF
TGTGCCAGCAGCTCCATCAGGGTGGGGGGACCCCAGCATTTT
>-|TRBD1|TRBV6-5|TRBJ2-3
CASGYSGQGADTQYF
TGTGCCAGCGGTTATTCCGGACAGGGCGCAGATACGCAGTATTTT
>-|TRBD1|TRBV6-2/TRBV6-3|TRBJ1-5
CASTPDRRDSNQPQHF
TGTGCCAGCACCCCGGACAGGAGAGATAGCAATCAGCCCCAGCATTTT
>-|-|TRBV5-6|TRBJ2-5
CASSPGHGQIQRETQYF
TGTGCCAGCAGCCCTGGACACGGACAGATTCAGCGAGAGACCCAGTACTTC
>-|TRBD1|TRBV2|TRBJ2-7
CASSGGQQYEQYF
TGTGCCAGCAGTGGGGGACAGCAGTACGAGCAGTACTTC
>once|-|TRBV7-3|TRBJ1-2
CASSFSPAVGREGSLLF
TGTGCCAGCAGCTTCTCCCCCGCGGTGGGACGAGAGGGTTCTTTGCTGTTC
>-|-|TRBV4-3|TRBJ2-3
CASSQEAGRGRGKTDTQYF
TGCGCCAGCAGCCAAGAGGCGGGACGGGGCAGGGGCAAGACAGATACGCAGTATTTT
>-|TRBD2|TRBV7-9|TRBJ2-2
CASSSLADNTGELFF
TGTGCCAGCAGCTCTCTAGCGGACAACACCGGGGAGCTGTTTTTT
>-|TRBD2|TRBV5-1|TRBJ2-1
CASSLVGTSSPYNEQFF
TGCGCCAGCAGCTTGGTTGGGACTAGCTCCCCCTACAATGAGCAGTTCTTC
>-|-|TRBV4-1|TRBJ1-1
CASSQGVGGGSTEAFF
TGCGCCAGCAGCCAGGGTGTTGGGGGAGGGTCGACTGAAGCTTTCTTT
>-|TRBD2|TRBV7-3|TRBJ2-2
CASSTRGGRNTGELFF
TGTGCCAGCAGCACAAGGGGCGGGAGGAACACCGGGGAGCTGTTTTTT
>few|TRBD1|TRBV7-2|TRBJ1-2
CASSLGPTGTYGYTF
TGTGCCAGCAGCTTAGGGCCGACAGGGACCTATGGCTACACCTTC
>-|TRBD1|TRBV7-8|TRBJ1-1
CASSLVTGGVTEAFF
TGTGCCAGCAGCTTAGTTACAGGGGGTGTTACTGAAGCTTTCTTT